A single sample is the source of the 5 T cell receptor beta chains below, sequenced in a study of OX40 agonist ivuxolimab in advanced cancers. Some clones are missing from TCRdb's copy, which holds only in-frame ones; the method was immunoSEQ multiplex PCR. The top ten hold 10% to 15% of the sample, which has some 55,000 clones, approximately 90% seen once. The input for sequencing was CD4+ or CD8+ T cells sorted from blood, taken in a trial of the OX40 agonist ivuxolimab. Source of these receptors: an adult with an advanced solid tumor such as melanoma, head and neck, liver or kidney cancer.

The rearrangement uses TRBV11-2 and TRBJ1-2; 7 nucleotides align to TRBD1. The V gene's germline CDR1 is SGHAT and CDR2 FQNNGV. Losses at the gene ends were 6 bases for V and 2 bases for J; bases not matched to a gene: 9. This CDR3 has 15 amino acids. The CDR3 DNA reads TGTGCCAGCAGAGAGATGACAGGGCGAAACTATGGCTACACCTTC. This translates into CASREMTGRNYGYTF.

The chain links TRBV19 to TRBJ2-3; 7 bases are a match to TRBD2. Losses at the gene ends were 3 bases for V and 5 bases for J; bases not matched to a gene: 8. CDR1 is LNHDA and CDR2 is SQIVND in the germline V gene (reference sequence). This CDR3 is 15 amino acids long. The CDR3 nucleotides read TGTGCCAGTAGTATCCGAGGGAGGGCCGGAGATACGCAGTATTTT. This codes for CASSIRGRAGDTQYF.

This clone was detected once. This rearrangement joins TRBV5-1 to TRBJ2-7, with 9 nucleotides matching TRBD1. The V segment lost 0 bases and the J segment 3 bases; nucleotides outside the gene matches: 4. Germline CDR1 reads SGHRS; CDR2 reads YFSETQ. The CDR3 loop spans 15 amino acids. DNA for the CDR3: TGCGCCAGCAGCTTGGCGGACAGGGGATACTACGAGCAGTACTTC. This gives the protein CASSLADRGYYEQYF.

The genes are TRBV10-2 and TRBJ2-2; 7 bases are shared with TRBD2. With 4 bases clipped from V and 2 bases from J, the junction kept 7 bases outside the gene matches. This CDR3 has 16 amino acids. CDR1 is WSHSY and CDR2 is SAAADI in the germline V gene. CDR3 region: CASSGPWGGNTGELFF. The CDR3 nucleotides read TGCGCCAGCAGTGGCCCTTGGGGGGGAAACACCGGGGAGCTGTTTTTT.

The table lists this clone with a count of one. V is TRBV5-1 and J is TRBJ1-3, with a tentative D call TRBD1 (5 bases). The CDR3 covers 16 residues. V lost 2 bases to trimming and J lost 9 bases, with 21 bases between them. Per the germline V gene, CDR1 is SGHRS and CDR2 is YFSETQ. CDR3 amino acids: CASSLSSRNQGSTIYF. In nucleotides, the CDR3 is TGCGCCAGCAGCTTAAGTTCACGGAACCAGGGTAGCACCATATATTTT.